A selection of T cell receptor beta chains follows, all from one sample in a study of cytomegalovirus exposure and HLA in healthy donors. Only in-frame clones appear in the TCRdb table, and some are missing; sequencing was by immunoSEQ multiplex PCR. Here the sample spans under 200,000 clones, 68% being singletons. Source material: PBMCs. The receptors stem from a woman aged 40 to 50 in good health and CMV-seropositive. Both conserved end residues are part of each CDR3. A D gene is named only where the DNA matches it firmly. Where a row states a size, it is once, few, many or the class of an expanded clone; other rows omit it.

clone_size: once; v_call: TRBV27; d_call: TRBD2; j_call: TRBJ2-5; cdr3_nt: TGTGCCACAAAGGCCCTCCTGACTAGCGGGAGGGAAGAGACCCAGTACTTC; cdr3_aa: CATKALLTSGREETQYF
clone_size: .; v_call: TRBV7-8; d_call: TRBD1; j_call: TRBJ2-7; cdr3_nt: TGTGCCAGCAGCTTAGCAAACCAGGGGGCCTACGAGCAGTACTTC; cdr3_aa: CASSLANQGAYEQYF
clone_size: .; v_call: TRBV6-1; d_call: TRBD1; j_call: TRBJ2-7; cdr3_nt: TGTGCCAGCAGTGAAGGCGAGACAGGGGGGTACGAGCAGTACTTC; cdr3_aa: CASSEGETGGYEQYF
clone_size: many; v_call: TRBV7-9; d_call: TRBD2; j_call: TRBJ2-3; cdr3_nt: TGTGCCAGCAGCGCGACTAGCGGGGGGGGGAATACGCAGTATTTT; cdr3_aa: CASSATSGGGNTQYF
clone_size: .; v_call: TRBV6-6; d_call: .; j_call: TRBJ1-1; cdr3_nt: TGTGCCAGCAGTTCGGGGTTTAGGACTGAAGCTTTCTTT; cdr3_aa: CASSSGFRTEAFF
clone_size: .; v_call: TRBV4-1; d_call: .; j_call: TRBJ2-7; cdr3_nt: TGCGCCAGCAGCCAATATGTCTACTACGAGCAGTACTTC; cdr3_aa: CASSQYVYYEQYF
clone_size: .; v_call: TRBV2; d_call: .; j_call: TRBJ2-5; cdr3_nt: TGTGCCAGCAACTCCGCCGGGACACCCACAGAGACCCAGTACTTC; cdr3_aa: CASNSAGTPTETQYF
clone_size: .; v_call: TRBV18; d_call: .; j_call: TRBJ1-5; cdr3_nt: TGTGCCAGCTCACCAGCAGGAGGGAGGTATCAGCCCCAGCATTTT; cdr3_aa: CASSPAGGRYQPQHF
clone_size: .; v_call: TRBV28; d_call: TRBD2; j_call: TRBJ2-3; cdr3_nt: TGTGCCAGCCTGGGAGGGGTCAGCACAGATACGCAGTATTTT; cdr3_aa: CASLGGVSTDTQYF
clone_size: few; v_call: TRBV7-2; d_call: TRBD1; j_call: TRBJ2-5; cdr3_nt: TGTGCCAGCACCCCGGGGGGGACAGGGGCGATTGGAGAGACCCAGTACTTC; cdr3_aa: CASTPGGTGAIGETQYF
clone_size: .; v_call: TRBV27; d_call: .; j_call: TRBJ2-3; cdr3_nt: TGTGCCAGCAGCTTACAGGGTAGTGCAGCAGATACGCAGTATTTT; cdr3_aa: CASSLQGSAADTQYF
clone_size: few; v_call: TRBV6-1; d_call: .; j_call: TRBJ2-7; cdr3_nt: TGTGCCAGCAGTGAGAGACAGTCCTACGAGCAGTACTTC; cdr3_aa: CASSERQSYEQYF
clone_size: .; v_call: TRBV6-7; d_call: TRBD2; j_call: TRBJ2-5; cdr3_nt: TGTGCCAGCAGAGTTCGCGGGGGGTCCCAAGAGACCCAGTACTTC; cdr3_aa: CASRVRGGSQETQYF
clone_size: .; v_call: TRBV7-2; d_call: .; j_call: TRBJ1-2; cdr3_nt: TGTGCCAGCAGCTTTTCAGTAATCTATGGCTACACCTTC; cdr3_aa: CASSFSVIYGYTF
clone_size: few; v_call: TRBV19; d_call: .; j_call: TRBJ1-5; cdr3_nt: TGTGCCAGTAGCCAAGGACAGTGGGATCAGCCCCAGCATTTT; cdr3_aa: CASSQGQWDQPQHF
clone_size: .; v_call: TRBV9; d_call: TRBD2; j_call: TRBJ2-7; cdr3_nt: TGTGCCAGCAGCGGCGGTCCGGGAGGGGGCTACGAGCAGTACTTC; cdr3_aa: CASSGGPGGGYEQYF
clone_size: .; v_call: TRBV15; d_call: .; j_call: TRBJ2-7; cdr3_nt: TGTGCCACCTCCTCCCGGGGCGGGGCAAACGAGCAGTACTTC; cdr3_aa: CATSSRGGANEQYF
clone_size: .; v_call: TRBV28; d_call: .; j_call: TRBJ2-7; cdr3_nt: TGTGCCAGCAGTTTAATCGCCACCCGGGGGGAGCAGTACTTC; cdr3_aa: CASSLIATRGEQYF
clone_size: .; v_call: TRBV2; d_call: .; j_call: TRBJ1-1; cdr3_nt: TGTGCCAGCAACAACAACGTGGGCAGGAACACTGAAGCTTTCTTT; cdr3_aa: CASNNNVGRNTEAFF
clone_size: once; v_call: TRBV5-6; d_call: .; j_call: TRBJ1-2; cdr3_nt: TGTGCCAGCAGCCCCCCGGGAGGGGGCTACACCTTC; cdr3_aa: CASSPPGGGYTF
clone_size: .; v_call: TRBV5-1; d_call: .; j_call: TRBJ2-3; cdr3_nt: TGCGCCAGCAGCTTAGGGACTTCAGATACGCAGTATTTT; cdr3_aa: CASSLGTSDTQYF
clone_size: .; v_call: TRBV5-4; d_call: .; j_call: TRBJ1-4; cdr3_nt: TGTGCCAGCAGCCCCGGTGCAACTAATGAAAAACTGTTTTTT; cdr3_aa: CASSPGATNEKLFF
clone_size: .; v_call: TRBV5-6; d_call: .; j_call: TRBJ2-5; cdr3_nt: TGTGCCAGCAGCGGGGACATCATCCAAGAGACCCAGTACTTC; cdr3_aa: CASSGDIIQETQYF
clone_size: .; v_call: TRBV6-5; d_call: TRBD1; j_call: TRBJ1-4; cdr3_nt: TGTGCCAGCAGCCCCAAAAGGGGGCGGGAAAAACTGTTTTTT; cdr3_aa: CASSPKRGREKLFF
clone_size: .; v_call: TRBV7-2; d_call: TRBD2; j_call: TRBJ2-1; cdr3_nt: TGTGCCAGCAGCCTTCTAACCAGGCTAGCGGGAGTCAATGAGCAGTTCTTC; cdr3_aa: CASSLLTRLAGVNEQFF
clone_size: .; v_call: TRBV27; d_call: TRBD1; j_call: TRBJ2-5; cdr3_nt: TGTGCCAGCAGTTCGGTTCAGGGGGCCCAAGAGACCCAGTACTTC; cdr3_aa: CASSSVQGAQETQYF
clone_size: few; v_call: TRBV13; d_call: .; j_call: TRBJ2-7; cdr3_nt: TGTGCCAGCAGCCCCCCGCTATACGAGCAGTACTTC; cdr3_aa: CASSPPLYEQYF
clone_size: few; v_call: TRBV5-4; d_call: TRBD2; j_call: TRBJ2-1; cdr3_nt: TGTGCCAGCAGCTTTTTTGGCGGGAGAGAGCAGTTCTTC; cdr3_aa: CASSFFGGREQFF
clone_size: .; v_call: TRBV7-2; d_call: .; j_call: TRBJ2-1; cdr3_nt: TGTGCCAGCAGCTTAGGTGGTACCGGCAATGAGCAGTTCTTC; cdr3_aa: CASSLGGTGNEQFF
clone_size: once; v_call: TRBV7-9; d_call: .; j_call: TRBJ2-1; cdr3_nt: TGTGCCAGCAGCCCAGGATCCCCCGGGGAACGCTACAATGAGCAGTTCTTC; cdr3_aa: CASSPGSPGERYNEQFF
clone_size: once; v_call: TRBV28; d_call: .; j_call: TRBJ2-7; cdr3_nt: TGTGCCAGCAGGCCTAGAAGCGCCTACGAGCAGTACTTC; cdr3_aa: CASRPRSAYEQYF
clone_size: .; v_call: TRBV29-1; d_call: .; j_call: TRBJ2-7; cdr3_nt: TGCAGCGTTCTTCCCTTTCGGGGGACCGAGCAGTACTTC; cdr3_aa: CSVLPFRGTEQYF